This T cell receptor (beta chain) was profiled in a study of T cells after yellow fever vaccination (dated by TCRdb to the late 2010s). About the full investigation: Libraries from fractions with low cell numbers were prepared with the SMART-Seq v4 Ultra Low Input RNA kit. To follow T-cell clones before and after both primary and booster YFV17D yellow fever vaccination, bulk TCR alpha and beta repertoires underwent longitudinal sequencing. Two healthy male donors, one aged 18 to 30 and one aged 30 to 40 years, made up the cohort. Bulk PBMC replicates and cell subsets were isolated from blood drawn at multiple timepoints before and after both primary and secondary immunization. Study-wide conclusions, independent of this receptor: After the booster, most of the clones that had expanded following primary vaccination were detected again (96% of CD4 and 88% of CD8), which suggests that memory was broadly maintained. Compared with the primary T-cell response, the secondary T-cell response was faster but weaker, reaching its peak on day 5 rather than on day 15. Computational filtering was required because FACS-sorted repertoires could contain abundant contaminating clonotypes from the bulk population. A small fraction of clonotypes appeared in both the CD4 and CD8 compartments, likely as a result of convergent recombination. Because the study included only a couple of donors, the extent to which the findings can be generalized is limited.

TCR cDNA was made using 5'RACE template switching, a step that added a universal primer site and unique molecular identifiers. Priming of cDNA synthesis was performed from both the TCR alpha and TCR beta constant segments. Libraries were amplified in two PCR steps, with sample barcodes and sequencing adapters added in the second step. Sequencing of the libraries was done on either Illumina HiSeq 2500 (2x100 bp) or NovaSeq (2x150 bp). Under the source paper's analysis protocol: Reads were demultiplexed and collapsed into UMI consensus sequences with MIGEC, and V(D)J alignment was performed with MiXCR. Vaccine-responding clonotypes were defined with edgeR using replicate PBMC samples, requiring FDR below 0.01 and a log2 fold change above 5 up to day 15. CD4 or CD8 identity was assigned to each bulk clonotype according to whether the clonotype was present at higher abundance in the sequenced CD4 repertoire or the sequenced CD8 repertoire. Through fastp at Q25 and MiXCR, TCRdb rebuilt clones from the public reads, retaining in-frame beta chains. Every CDR3 protein is listed once, alongside the most common genes and DNA of its rows. The V and J calls shown here were made by TCRdb, not taken from the authors' results. For this sample there are 400,000 or so distinct CDR3 sequences; under 14% appear just once. The ten biggest clones cover roughly 18% of the sample.

There are many counts of this clonotype. Its antigen target is currently unknown. No much larger clonotype is one base removed from it; base qualities were not supplied. Relative to germline, V is 10 bases shorter and J is 1 base shorter, with 10 bases between their ends. Per the germline V gene, ENHRY is the CDR1 and SYGVKD is the CDR2. The CDR3 runs 12 residues from the cysteine to the phenylalanine. The kept DNA is CDR3 alone, 36 bases in frame from the first base. This sample's treatment or condition label indicates: live attenuated yellow fever vaccine strain. At each blood-draw timepoint, two biological replicates of bulk PBMCs were collected. A standard Ficoll-Paque protocol was used to isolate PBMCs from peripheral blood. TriZol was used to extract RNA from bulk PBMCs, from CD4 and CD8 fractions, and from dextramer-positive and dextramer-negative fractions.

The sequence is built from TRBV10-3 and TRBJ1-1; a confident D gene designation cannot be given. The receptor comes from a man aged 18 to 29 who received the YFV17D yellow fever vaccine. Source: PBMCs, taken on the day of the first yellow fever vaccination. In nucleotide form, the sequence is TGTGCCACAAAAGACCAGAACACTGAAGCTTTCTTT. Translated, it gives CATKDQNTEAFF.